A selection of T cell receptor beta chains follows, all from one sample in a study of shared clonotypes between healthy human individuals. The method was immunoSEQ multiplex PCR; TCRdb's version includes in-frame clones alone and lacks a portion of them. The table has around 510,000 clones, 90% to 97% seen once. The material sequenced was naive CD4+ T cells sorted from blood. These receptors were collected from a woman in her 30s in good health. The CDR3 runs from the conserved cysteine through the conserved F or W. D genes are given only for firm matches. Clone size, where shown, is once, few, many, or a class for clones that have expanded.

cdr3_nt cdr3_aa d_call j_call v_call clone_size
TGTGCCAGCAGTTTGTACAGGGAAGTTTCCGAGCAGTACTTC CASSLYREVSEQYF NA TRBJ2-7 TRBV28 NA
TGTGCCAGCAGTTCCCCAAGGGCAGGCTCAGTCTACGAGCAGTACTTC CASSSPRAGSVYEQYF NA TRBJ2-7 TRBV6-6 NA
TGCGCCAGCAGCTCTAGCGGGAGGGCCTACGAGCAGTACTTC CASSSSGRAYEQYF TRBD2 TRBJ2-7 TRBV5-1 once
TGTGCCAGCAGCCCGTATCGGGACCTCGGGACCCAGTACTTC CASSPYRDLGTQYF NA TRBJ2-5 TRBV27 NA
TGCGCCAGCAGCTTGGCCCCACTAGCGTCCCAAGAGACCCAGTACTTC CASSLAPLASQETQYF TRBD2 TRBJ2-5 TRBV5-1 NA
TGTGCCAGTAGTACCCCTCGGACAGACGCTGGAAACACCATATATTTT CASSTPRTDAGNTIYF NA TRBJ1-3 TRBV19 NA
TGCGCCAGCAGCCTAACTAGCGGGGACTTCTACGAGCAGTACTTC CASSLTSGDFYEQYF TRBD2 TRBJ2-7 TRBV5-1 once
TGTGCCAGCAGACAGGGGGCGAGACTGAATCAGCCCCAGCATTTT CASRQGARLNQPQHF TRBD1 TRBJ1-5 TRBV28 NA
TGTGCCTGGAGAACTCCAGGGGGAACTGAAGCTTTCTTT CAWRTPGGTEAFF TRBD1 TRBJ1-1 TRBV30 few
TGCAGCGTTTTTGCAGGGGATGGCTACACCTTC CSVFAGDGYTF NA TRBJ1-2 TRBV29-1 NA
TGTGCCAGCAGCTCATCCGGGACAGGGATCCGGTTCTTC CASSSSGTGIRFF TRBD1 TRBJ2-1 TRBV11-3 once
TGTGCCAGCAGACCACAGAAGCGGGAGAGGGAGACCCAGTACTTC CASRPQKRERETQYF TRBD2 TRBJ2-5 TRBV6-5 once
TGTGCCAGCAGCCATCCGGGGGCTCCTGGGGCCAACGTCCTGACTTTC CASSHPGAPGANVLTF NA TRBJ2-6 TRBV11-2 NA
TGCGCCAGCAGCCCCAGAGGGTTAAACCAAGGAAACACCATATATTTT CASSPRGLNQGNTIYF NA TRBJ1-3 TRBV5-1 NA
TGCAGCACTGAACAGGGACGGAACACTGAAGCTTTCTTT CSTEQGRNTEAFF NA TRBJ1-1 TRBV29-1 NA
TGTGCCAGCAGCAAAGGGAAGTTAACTAGGAGGCCCGGGGAGCAGTACTTC CASSKGKLTRRPGEQYF NA TRBJ2-7 TRBV21-1 NA
TGTGCCAGCAGCGTAACTAGCGTTGGCACCGGGGAGCTGTTTTTT CASSVTSVGTGELFF TRBD2 TRBJ2-2 TRBV7-9 NA
TGTGCCAGTAGTATAGATCCCGGGACATTCTATGGCTACACCTTC CASSIDPGTFYGYTF NA TRBJ1-2 TRBV19 NA
TGTGCCAGCAGCTTGCTGGAAGGGGCTTCCTACAATGAGCAGTTCTTC CASSLLEGASYNEQFF NA TRBJ2-1 TRBV28 NA
TGTGCCAGCAGGGAGCACAGGGGGCGGCAGCCCCAGCATTTT CASREHRGRQPQHF TRBD1 TRBJ1-5 TRBV6-1 NA
TGTGCCAGCAGTCGGGCGACCAGGGGGCGTAGGAAAGGGATCAATCAGCCCCAGCATTTT CASSRATRGRRKGINQPQHF TRBD1 TRBJ1-5 TRBV28 NA
TGTGCCAGTATCCGGACAGGAATCACTGAAGCTTTCTTT CASIRTGITEAFF TRBD1 TRBJ1-1 TRBV19 NA
TGTGCCAGCAGCGCCAAAGGAGGCTACACCTTC CASSAKGGYTF NA TRBJ1-2 TRBV6-5 NA
TGCGCCAGCAGCCAAGACGGGGCGGGAGGGAACTACGAGCAGTACTTC CASSQDGAGGNYEQYF TRBD2 TRBJ2-7 TRBV4-1 NA
TGCGCCAGCAGCCAAGTACCTAGCGGGAGGACAGATACGCAGTATTTT CASSQVPSGRTDTQYF TRBD2 TRBJ2-3 TRBV4-1 NA